Listed below are T cell receptor beta chains from one sample, sequenced in a study of blood T cell repertoires in COVID-19. Clones were sequenced by immunoSEQ multiplex PCR, and TCRdb holds only the in-frame ones, with some missing. The sample has around 220,000 clones, approximately 79% seen once. The specimen sequenced was peripheral blood. The receptors were gathered from a woman in her forties with active or convalescent COVID-19. The CDR3 runs from the conserved cysteine through the conserved F or W. The D gene is left open where the match is weak. Size is stated for part of the rows, as once, few or many counts, or as a class when the clone is expanded.

>many|TRBV10-3|TRBJ2-1|TRBD2
TGTGCCATCAGGCCGGGGGAGGGTGAGCAGTTCTTC
CAIRPGEGEQFF
>-|TRBV20-1|TRBJ2-1|-
TGCAGTGCGCAGGGGAATGAGCAGTTCTTC
CSAQGNEQFF
>-|TRBV7-9|TRBJ1-2|TRBD1
TGTGCCAGCAGCCGGAGTGGACAGGGGAACTATGGCTACACCTTC
CASSRSGQGNYGYTF
>-|TRBV3-1/TRBV3-2|TRBJ1-2|TRBD1
TGTGCCAGCAGTATAACAGGGGATGGCTACACCTTC
CASSITGDGYTF
>-|TRBV2|TRBJ1-6|TRBD1
TGTGCCAGCAGTTTGGGACAGGGGAATTCACCCCTCCACTTT
CASSLGQGNSPLHF
>-|TRBV5-5|TRBJ2-3|TRBD1
TGTGCCAGCAGCTTGGCCGGGACAGGGGGATTCACAGATACGCAGTATTTT
CASSLAGTGGFTDTQYF
>-|TRBV6-6|TRBJ1-4|-
TGTGCCAGCAGGGGGGTCTGGGGGGATGAAAAACTGTTTTTT
CASRGVWGDEKLFF
>-|TRBV12-5|TRBJ1-2|-
TGTGCTAGTGGTTTGGGGGCCCAGGACTATGGCTACACCTTC
CASGLGAQDYGYTF
>-|TRBV5-6|TRBJ1-5|-
TGTGCCAGCAGCTTGGCCGGGGATAGCAATCAGCCCCAGCATTTT
CASSLAGDSNQPQHF
>few|TRBV5-3|TRBJ1-5|-
TGTGCCAGGGAGGGTTCCAGGTTCAATCAGCCCCAGCATTTT
CAREGSRFNQPQHF
>once|TRBV7-9|TRBJ2-1|TRBD1
TGTGCCAGCAGCTTAGAGGGACAGGGGCCAGGGAATGAGCAGTTCTTC
CASSLEGQGPGNEQFF
>-|TRBV18|TRBJ1-3|-
TGTGCCAGCTCACCGTCTCCACAGGCATCTGGAAACACCATATATTTT
CASSPSPQASGNTIYF
>-|TRBV2|TRBJ1-5|TRBD1
TGTGCCAGCAGTGAAAGGCAGGGGGTAGGGAGCAATCAGCCCCAGCATTTT
CASSERQGVGSNQPQHF
>-|TRBV6-5|TRBJ2-3|-
TGTGCCAGCAGTAAACGGGGGGCCCTCACAGATACGCAGTATTTT
CASSKRGALTDTQYF
>-|TRBV21-1|TRBJ2-7|-
TGTGCCAGCAGCCTTAGGACAGGGGGCATTTTCTTATACGAGCAGTACTTC
CASSLRTGGIFLYEQYF
>few|TRBV5-1|TRBJ2-7|TRBD2
TGCGCCAGCAGCTTGAGGACTAGCTCCAGCTCCTACGAGCAGTACTTC
CASSLRTSSSSYEQYF
>-|TRBV14|TRBJ2-1|-
TGTGCCAGCAGCCAAGAGCTGTCTCGGAATGAGCAGTTCTTC
CASSQELSRNEQFF